Listed below are T cell receptor beta chains from one sample, sequenced in a study of T cell responses to AZD1222 COVID-19 vaccine. Only in-frame clones appear in the TCRdb table, and some are missing; sequencing was by immunoSEQ multiplex PCR. The sample has roughly 86,000 clones, about 85% seen once. The sample consisted of peripheral blood, taken 28 days after the second AZD1222 dose. Source of these receptors: an adult who received the AZD1222 COVID-19 vaccine. CDR3s leave out the opening cysteine and the closing phenylalanine or tryptophan.

V gene	J gene	CDR3 protein
TRBV20-1	TRBJ2-7	SASPDGRQY
TRBV29-1	TRBJ2-1	SVQVAGGSYNEQF
TRBV3-1/TRBV3-2	TRBJ1-6	ASSPHSVSPLH
TRBV12-1	TRBJ1-1	ASSSDRAMNTEAF
TRBV11-2	TRBJ2-5	ASSLQETQY
TRBV7-7	TRBJ2-7	ASQQGGLNYEQY
TRBV2	TRBJ1-1	ASSVGLTEAF
TRBV28	TRBJ2-7	ASSASGTSGFYEQY
TRBV30	TRBJ1-1	ASGQWNTEAF
TRBV5-1	TRBJ2-7	ASSAGTAPYEQY
TRBV6-5	TRBJ2-3	ASSPDHTQY